This paragraph reports one T cell receptor beta chain. TCRdb's copy holds only in-frame clones and misses some; the assay was immunoSEQ multiplex PCR. The data hold hundreds of thousands of clones, with 72% observed a single time. Trimming stripped 7 bases from V and 2 bases from J, with 9 bases between. This CDR3 is built from 13 residues. Germline CDR1 reads SNHLY; CDR2 reads FYNNEI. The data belong to a study of shared clonotypes between healthy human individuals. The source of this sequence is a woman aged 30 to 39 in good health. J is TRBJ1-5 and V is TRBV2; D gene ambiguous. The sample consisted of memory CD4+ T cells sorted from blood. Subset meaning: CD45RA-negative fraction. CDR3 loop: CASNSEGNQPQHF. CDR3 bases: TGTGCCAGCAACTCTGAGGGCAATCAGCCCCAGCATTTT.